Sequencing of this T cell receptor (beta chain) was carried out in a study of T cell responses to AZD1222 COVID-19 vaccine. Study results and caveats: In all cases, repertoires were sampled only after the peak T cell response. Reportedly, nearly half the spike-specific TCRs target unmutated variant regions. Spike was spanned by vaccine-associated CD4 TCRs, with dominance at 160-218 and 743-854.

TCRdb keeps only in-frame clones here, not all; method: immunoSEQ multiplex PCR. In the table there are some 120,000 clones, around 87% of which are singletons. Trimming stripped 4 bases from V and 2 bases from J, with 12 bases between. From germline, CDR1 is SGHNT and CDR2 YYREEE (reference sequence). The CDR3 covers 14 residues. In the case of this clone: What it binds is not known.

Source: peripheral blood, taken on day 0 of AZD1222 vaccination. This clonotype originated in an adult in good health. The rearrangement uses TRBV5-4 and TRBJ1-1; TRBD1 is a possible D gene (5 bases). DNA for the CDR3: TGTGCCAGCAGCAGAGACCGGGACAACACTGAAGCTTTCTTT. Translated, it gives CASSRDRDNTEAFF.